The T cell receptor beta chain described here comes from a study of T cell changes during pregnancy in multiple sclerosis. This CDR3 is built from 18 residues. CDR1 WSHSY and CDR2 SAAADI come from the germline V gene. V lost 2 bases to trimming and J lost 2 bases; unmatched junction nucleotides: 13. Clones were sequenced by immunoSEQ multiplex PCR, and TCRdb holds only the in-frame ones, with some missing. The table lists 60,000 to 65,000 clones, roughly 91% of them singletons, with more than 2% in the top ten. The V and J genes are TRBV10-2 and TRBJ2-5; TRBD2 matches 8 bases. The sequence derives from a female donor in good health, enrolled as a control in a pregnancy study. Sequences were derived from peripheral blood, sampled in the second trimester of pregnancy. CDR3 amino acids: CASSEPTHSGDLQETQYF. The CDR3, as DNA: TGCGCCAGCAGTGAGCCCACTCATAGCGGGGACCTTCAAGAGACCCAGTACTTC.